This T cell receptor beta chain originates from a study of blood T cell repertoires in COVID-19. On the study more broadly: Samples representing acute and convalescent COVID-19 were sourced from the United States, Italy and Spain.

Germline V CDR1 and CDR2: ENHRY, SYGVKD. This CDR3 is built from 14 residues. V dropped 6 bases and J dropped 9; count of bases not matched to a gene: 6. In Seattle, patients joined the study during active infection and were tracked longitudinally. Some clones are missing from TCRdb's copy, which holds only in-frame ones; the method was immunoSEQ multiplex PCR. The table records 55,000 to 70,000 clones, 75% to 95% of them present only once. The origin of this receptor is a man aged 35 to 55 with COVID-19, enrolled during active disease. The V gene is TRBV10-3, the J gene TRBJ1-6; 9 bases align to TRBD1. The sequenced sample consisted of peripheral blood. The CDR3, as DNA: TGTGCCATCAGGGGGGACAGGGATGCTTCACCCCTCCACTTT. Translating it yields CAIRGDRDASPLHF.